This T cell receptor beta chain derives from a study of blood T cell repertoires in COVID-19. Background on the study: T cells, B-cell-depleted T cells, or PBMCs provided the cDNA or gDNA that served as material.

Germline CDR1 and CDR2: MDHEN and SYDVKM. This CDR3 is 16 amino acids long. Unmatched junction bases numbered 5, after V lost 1 base and J lost 6 bases. This table comes from immunoSEQ multiplex PCR, and its TCRdb copy is limited to in-frame clones, with some not included. The sample includes 90,000 to 150,000 clones, about four fifths seen only once; the top ten take 3.5% to 4.5%. The receptor was derived from a woman of 80 years or more with acute or convalescent COVID-19. V usage is TRBV28 and J usage is TRBJ2-4, with 11 nucleotides matching TRBD2. Source material: peripheral blood. The CDR3 bases are TGTGCCAGCAGTTTATTAGCGGGAGGGCCTAGAAACATTCAGTACTTC. It is translated as CASSLLAGGPRNIQYF.